A single T cell receptor (beta chain) is shown here with its context. It has no known antigen specificity. No clone much larger than this one lies a single base away; base qualities are absent. For CDR1 and CDR2, the germline V gene lists MNHEY and SVGAGI. Counted from cysteine to phenylalanine, this CDR3 has 12 amino acids. Only CDR3 DNA is held: 36 bases, read in frame from base 1. The trim is 10 bases for V and 10 bases for J, with a gap of 14 bases between the germline ends. These data are taken from a study of T cell responses to AZD1222 COVID-19 vaccine (dated by TCRdb to about 2021). Regarding the study in general: Because spike-specific TCR depth and breadth did not differ between the two schedules, AZD1222 recipients who got a second dose at roughly 4 weeks were pooled with those who got a second dose at roughly 12 weeks. Trial participants were enrolled into age subgroups of 18-55, 56-69 and 70-plus years, which contained about 150, 27 and 61 TCR-sequenced participants, respectively. TCR sequencing covered roughly 230 trial participants: about 210 given two doses of AZD1222 and 26 given two doses of MenACWY control vaccine. What the work shows at the level of the full study, not this receptor alone: In the small 56-69-year group, the increase in depth fell short of significance, most likely because of low power. CD4 TCRs associated with the vaccine covered the entire spike protein, and the dominant responses were in regions 160-218 and 743-854. Most participants were white British and females outnumbered males, and the authors suggested that clonal diversity may have been underestimated. Nearly half of unique spike-specific TCRs reportedly recognized epitopes outside regions mutated in the B.1.351 and B.1.1.7 variants. After two AZD1222 doses, spike-specific TCR breadth and depth were significantly higher than at day 0 and than in MenACWY recipients. Only five or six AZD1222 recipients were SARS-CoV-2 seropositive at baseline, limiting conclusions about previously exposed vaccinees. Because no day 14 peak-response samples were available, the repertoires could be characterized only after the peak T cell response.

The CDR3 regions of human TCRbeta chains were analyzed by immunosequencing. The source study handled its data this way. TCRs in the repertoires were compared against a reference library of SARS-CoV-2-specific TCRs that had been generated with the MIRA antigen-specificity platform. Breadth was defined as the fraction of unique TCRs that were SARS-CoV-2-associated. Depth was defined as the fraction of total T cells that were SARS-CoV-2-associated. Each spike-specific TCR was assigned to its reactive spike region and to a CD4 or CD8 class using the MIRA data. Log10-transformed breadth and depth values were compared by one-way ANOVA with Sidak's multiple comparisons tests. TCRdb provides this immuneACCESS table in a form limited to in-frame rearrangements. Some clones are lacking; in checked studies, under half of them reflect an unresolved V gene, and why the rest are absent is not known. V and J calls and clone size are given by that table; D and trimming were obtained from the DNA. In this sample the table shows roughly 100,000 clones, about 89% of which occur a single time. Of the sample, 3.5% to 4% is held by the ten largest clones.

The time point label, as the study defines it: baseline before first vaccination. Vaccinee samples were obtained from the UK trials COV001 and COV002, which included a single-blind randomized controlled phase 2/3 trial of AZD1222 (ChAdOx1 nCoV-19) in healthy adults. For TCRbeta chain sequencing, PBMC samples were collected from trial participants at day 0 and at day 28 after the second dose. The sample here was peripheral blood, taken on day 0 of AZD1222 vaccination. The sequence was obtained from an adult in good health. This chain is built from TRBV6-5 and TRBJ1-6; a tentative D call is TRBD1 (5 bases match). The sequence in DNA is TGTGCCACGGGGCAGTTCAACTCACCCCTCCACTTT. The translation is CATGQFNSPLHF.